The clone carrying this TCR beta chain was seen repeatedly, ten times or more. TCRdb recomputed calls from the 5' RACE reads with MiXCR, one row per CDR3 protein. The sample lists over 45,000 distinct CDR3 sequences, about 5.6% occurring once. These data are taken from a study of T cells after yellow fever vaccination. Germline V lookup: CDR1 MNHEY, CDR2 SVGAGI. With 5 bases clipped from V and 11 bases from J, the junction kept 10 bases outside the gene matches. This CDR3 spans 15 amino acids. The specimen was PBMCs, either bulk or a sorted T-cell subset (CD4+, CD8+, memory, or dextramer-sorted; not recorded which), collected on the day of the yellow fever booster vaccination. This TCR was recovered from a man aged 18 to 29 who received the YFV17D yellow fever vaccine. This chain connects TRBV6-5 to TRBJ2-6, with 9 nucleotides matching TRBD2. The CDR3 nucleotides read TGTGCCAGCAGTCTTAGCGGGGGAAATGGCCACGTCCTGACTTTC. Residues: CASSLSGGNGHVLTF.